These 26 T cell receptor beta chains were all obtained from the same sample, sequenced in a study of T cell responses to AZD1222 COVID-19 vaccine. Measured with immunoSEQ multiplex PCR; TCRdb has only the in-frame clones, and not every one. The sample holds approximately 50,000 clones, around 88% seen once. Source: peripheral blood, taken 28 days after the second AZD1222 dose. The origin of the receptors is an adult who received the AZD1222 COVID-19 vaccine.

In DNA form, the CDR3 reads TGTGCCACACGCACCGGACAGGGCAGTGCTGAAGCTTTCTTT. Translation: CATRTGQGSAEAFF. The genes are TRBV28 and TRBJ1-1; 8 positions match TRBD1. V lost 10 bases to trimming and J lost 6 bases; unmatched junction nucleotides: 13. Germline values: CDR1 MDHEN, CDR2 SYDVKM. The length of the CDR3 is 14 residues.

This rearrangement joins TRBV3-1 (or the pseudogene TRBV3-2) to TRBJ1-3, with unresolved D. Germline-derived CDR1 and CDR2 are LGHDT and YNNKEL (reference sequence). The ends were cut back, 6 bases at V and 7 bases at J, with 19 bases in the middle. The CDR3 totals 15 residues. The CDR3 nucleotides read TGTGCCAGCAGAGACCCGGGCCCCGCGTCTAACACCATATATTTT. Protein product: CASRDPGPASNTIYF.

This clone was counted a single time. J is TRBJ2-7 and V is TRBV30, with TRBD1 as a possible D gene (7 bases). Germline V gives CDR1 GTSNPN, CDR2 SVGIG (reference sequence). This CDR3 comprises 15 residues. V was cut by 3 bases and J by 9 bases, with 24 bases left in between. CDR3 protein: CAWSGETGTLRGQYF. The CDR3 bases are TGTGCCTGGAGCGGGGAGACAGGGACTCTACGAGGGCAGTACTTC.

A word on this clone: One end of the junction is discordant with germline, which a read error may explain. CDR3 nucleotides: TGTGCCAGCAGTGAAGCGGCAGTCGGTGACTATAGTTCACCCCTCCACTTT. Protein product: CASSEAAVGDYSSPLHF. The J gene is TRBJ1-6, the V gene TRBV2; D remains unclear. This CDR3 has 17 amino acids. CDR1 is SNHLY and CDR2 is FYNNEI in the germline V gene.

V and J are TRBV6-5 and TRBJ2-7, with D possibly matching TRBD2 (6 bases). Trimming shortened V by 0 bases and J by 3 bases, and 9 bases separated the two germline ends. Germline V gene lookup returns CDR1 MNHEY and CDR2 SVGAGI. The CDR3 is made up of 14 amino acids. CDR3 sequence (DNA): TGTGCCAGCAGTTACTCGGAGGGCGGCTACGAGCAGTACTTC. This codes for CASSYSEGGYEQYF.

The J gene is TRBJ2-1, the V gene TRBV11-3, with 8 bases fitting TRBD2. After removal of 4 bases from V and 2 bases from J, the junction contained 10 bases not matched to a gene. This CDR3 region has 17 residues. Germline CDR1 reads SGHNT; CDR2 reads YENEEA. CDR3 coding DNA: TGTGCCAGCAGCTCCGGACGAGCGGGGGCTACCTACAATGAGCAGTTCTTC. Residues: CASSSGRAGATYNEQFF.

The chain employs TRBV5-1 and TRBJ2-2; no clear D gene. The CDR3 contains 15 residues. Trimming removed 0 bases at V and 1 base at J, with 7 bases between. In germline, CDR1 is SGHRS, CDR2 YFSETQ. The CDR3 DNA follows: TGCGCCAGCAGCTTGGGGTGGGAGAACACCGGGGAGCTGTTTTTT. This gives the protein CASSLGWENTGELFF.

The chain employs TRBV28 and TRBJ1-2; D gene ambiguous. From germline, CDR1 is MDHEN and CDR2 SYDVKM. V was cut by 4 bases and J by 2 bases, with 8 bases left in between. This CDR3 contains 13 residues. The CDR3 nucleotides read TGTGCCAGCAGTTATGACGGGAACTATGGCTACACCTTC. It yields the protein CASSYDGNYGYTF.

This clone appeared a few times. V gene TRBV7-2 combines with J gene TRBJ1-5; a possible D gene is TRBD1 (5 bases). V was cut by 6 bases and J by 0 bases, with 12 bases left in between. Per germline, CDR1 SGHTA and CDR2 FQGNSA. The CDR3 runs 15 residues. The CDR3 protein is CASSPDSNSNQPQHF. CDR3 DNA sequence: TGTGCCAGCAGTCCAGACAGTAATAGCAATCAGCCCCAGCATTTT.

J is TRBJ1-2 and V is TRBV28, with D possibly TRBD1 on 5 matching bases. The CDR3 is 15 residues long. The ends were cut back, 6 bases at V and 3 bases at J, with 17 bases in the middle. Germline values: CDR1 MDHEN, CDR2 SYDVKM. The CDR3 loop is CASSTRGELDYGYTF. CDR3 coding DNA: TGTGCCAGCAGCACCCGGGGGGAATTAGACTATGGCTACACCTTC.

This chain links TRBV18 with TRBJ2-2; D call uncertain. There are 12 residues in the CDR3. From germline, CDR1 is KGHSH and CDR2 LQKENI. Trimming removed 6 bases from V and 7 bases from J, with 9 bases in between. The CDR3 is CASSSAFGELFF. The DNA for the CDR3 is TGTGCCAGCTCGTCCGCCTTCGGGGAGCTGTTTTTT.

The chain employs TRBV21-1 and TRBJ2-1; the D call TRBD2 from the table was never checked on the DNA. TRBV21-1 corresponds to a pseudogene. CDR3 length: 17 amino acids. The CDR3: CASSKGLRRRGFNEQFF. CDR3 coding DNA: TGTGCCAGCAGCAAGGGGCTCCGGCGTCGGGGGTTCAATGAGCAGTTCTTC.

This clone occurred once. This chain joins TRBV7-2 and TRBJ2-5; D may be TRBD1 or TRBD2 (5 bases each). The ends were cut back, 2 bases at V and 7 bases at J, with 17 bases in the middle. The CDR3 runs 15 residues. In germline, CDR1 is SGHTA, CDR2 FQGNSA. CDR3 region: CASSLFEGTRGTQYF. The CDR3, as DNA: TGTGCCAGCAGCTTATTCGAAGGGACCCGGGGGACCCAGTACTTC.

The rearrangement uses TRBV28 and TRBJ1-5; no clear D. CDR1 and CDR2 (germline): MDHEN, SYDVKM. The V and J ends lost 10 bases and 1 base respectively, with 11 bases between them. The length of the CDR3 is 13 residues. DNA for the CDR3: TGTGCCAACGCCGGGAGGAGCAATCAGCCCCAGCATTTT. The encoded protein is CANAGRSNQPQHF.

This CDR3 is CASSLGHGRAHEQYF. The CDR3 DNA reads TGTGCCAGCAGCTTAGGTCACGGGAGGGCCCACGAGCAGTACTTC. The chain recombines TRBV7-2 with TRBJ2-7, with 8 positions matching TRBD2. The CDR3 is made up of 15 amino acids. V shed 1 base, J shed 5 bases, and the junction held 7 bases outside the gene matches. Germline-derived CDR1 and CDR2 are SGHTA and FQGNSA.

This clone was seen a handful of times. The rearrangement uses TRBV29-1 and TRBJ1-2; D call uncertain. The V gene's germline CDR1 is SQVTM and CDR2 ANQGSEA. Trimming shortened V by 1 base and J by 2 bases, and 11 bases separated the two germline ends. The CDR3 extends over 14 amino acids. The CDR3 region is CSVEGSEKNYGYTF. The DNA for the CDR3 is TGCAGCGTTGAAGGGTCAGAAAAAAACTATGGCTACACCTTC. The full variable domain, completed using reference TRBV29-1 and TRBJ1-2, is SAVISQKPSRDICQRGTSLTIQCQVDSQVTMMFWYRQQPGQSLTLIATANQGSEATYESGFVIDKFPISRPNLTFSTLTVSNMSPEDSSIYLCSVEGSEKNYGYTFGSGTRLTVV.

As DNA, the CDR3 is TGTGCCAGCAGCTTAAGTGCCCAACTTGAAGCTTTCTTT. This gives the protein CASSLSAQLEAFF. The chain employs TRBV11-2 and TRBJ1-1; D not resolved. Per germline, CDR1 SGHAT and CDR2 FQNNGV. V lost 2 bases, J lost 7 bases, and 11 bases lay in between. The CDR3 length is 13 residues.

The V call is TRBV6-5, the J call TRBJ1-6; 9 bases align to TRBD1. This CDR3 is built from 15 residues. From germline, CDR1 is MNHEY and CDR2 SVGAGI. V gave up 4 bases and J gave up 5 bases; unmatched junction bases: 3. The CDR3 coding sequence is TGTGCCAGCAGTTCGGGACAGGGCCATAATTCACCCCTCCACTTT. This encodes CASSSGQGHNSPLHF.

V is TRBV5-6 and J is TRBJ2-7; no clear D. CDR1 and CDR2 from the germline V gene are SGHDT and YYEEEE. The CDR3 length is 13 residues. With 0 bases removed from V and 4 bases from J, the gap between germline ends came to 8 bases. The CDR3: CASSLGVGYEQYF. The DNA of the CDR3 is TGTGCCAGCAGCTTGGGTGTAGGGTACGAGCAGTACTTC.

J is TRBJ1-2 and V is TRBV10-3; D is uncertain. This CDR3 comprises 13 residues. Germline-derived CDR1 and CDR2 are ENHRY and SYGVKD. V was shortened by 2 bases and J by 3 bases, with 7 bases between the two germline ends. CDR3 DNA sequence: TGTGCCATCAGTGAGCAGGTTGACTATGGCTACACCTTC. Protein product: CAISEQVDYGYTF.

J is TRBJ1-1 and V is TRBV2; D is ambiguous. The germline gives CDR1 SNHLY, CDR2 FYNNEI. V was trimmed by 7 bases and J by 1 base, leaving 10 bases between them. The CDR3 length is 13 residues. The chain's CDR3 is CASNWNRNTEAFF. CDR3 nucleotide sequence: TGTGCCAGCAATTGGAATCGGAACACTGAAGCTTTCTTT.

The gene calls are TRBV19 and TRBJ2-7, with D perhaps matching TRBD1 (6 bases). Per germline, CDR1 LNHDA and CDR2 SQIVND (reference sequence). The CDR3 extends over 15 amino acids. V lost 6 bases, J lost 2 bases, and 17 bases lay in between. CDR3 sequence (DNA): TGTGCCAGTAGCCGTAACGGAGCAGGGGCCTACGAGCAGTACTTC. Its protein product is CASSRNGAGAYEQYF.

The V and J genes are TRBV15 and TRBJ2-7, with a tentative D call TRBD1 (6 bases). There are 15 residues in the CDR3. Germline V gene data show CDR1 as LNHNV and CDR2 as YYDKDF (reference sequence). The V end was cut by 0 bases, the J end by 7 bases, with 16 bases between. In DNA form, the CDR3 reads TGTGCCACCAGCAGAGATCCCAGGGGTCAGGGTGAGCAGTACTTC. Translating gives CATSRDPRGQGEQYF.

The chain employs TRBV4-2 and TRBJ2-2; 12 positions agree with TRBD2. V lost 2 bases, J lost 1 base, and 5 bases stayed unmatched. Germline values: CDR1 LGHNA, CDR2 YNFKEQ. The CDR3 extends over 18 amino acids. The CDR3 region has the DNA TGTGCCAGCAGCCAACTTCAGACTAGCGGGGGGAACACCGGGGAGCTGTTTTTT. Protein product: CASSQLQTSGGNTGELFF.

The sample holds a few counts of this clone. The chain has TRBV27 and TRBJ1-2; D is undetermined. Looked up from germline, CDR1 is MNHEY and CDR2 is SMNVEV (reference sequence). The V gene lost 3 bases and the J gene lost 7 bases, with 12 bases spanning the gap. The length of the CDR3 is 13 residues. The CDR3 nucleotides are TGTGCCAGCAGTTTCATCAGTGGAGTTGGCTACACCTTC. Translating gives CASSFISGVGYTF.

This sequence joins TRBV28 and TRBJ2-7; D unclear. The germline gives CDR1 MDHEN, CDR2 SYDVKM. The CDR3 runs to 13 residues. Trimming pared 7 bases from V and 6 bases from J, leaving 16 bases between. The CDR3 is CASTSDRVPEQYF. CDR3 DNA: TGTGCCAGCACCTCGGATCGGGTCCCCGAGCAGTACTTC.